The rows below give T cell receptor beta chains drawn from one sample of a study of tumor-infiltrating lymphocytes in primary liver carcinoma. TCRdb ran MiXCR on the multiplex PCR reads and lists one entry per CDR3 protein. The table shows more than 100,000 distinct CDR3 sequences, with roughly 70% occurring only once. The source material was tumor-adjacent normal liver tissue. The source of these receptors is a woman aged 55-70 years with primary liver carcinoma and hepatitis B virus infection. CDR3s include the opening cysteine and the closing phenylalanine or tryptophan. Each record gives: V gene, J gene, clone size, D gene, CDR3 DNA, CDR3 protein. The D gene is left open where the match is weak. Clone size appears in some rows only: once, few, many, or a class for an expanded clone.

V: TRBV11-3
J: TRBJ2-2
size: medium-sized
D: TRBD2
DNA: TGTGCCAGCAGCTTAGGCAGGCTAGCGGGAAACACCGGGGAGCTGTTTTTT
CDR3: CASSLGRLAGNTGELFF

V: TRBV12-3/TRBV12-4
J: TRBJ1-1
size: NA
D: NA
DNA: TGTGCCAGTAGTTTGCGGGGATTCCTAGAAGCTCTCTTT
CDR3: CASSLRGFLEALF

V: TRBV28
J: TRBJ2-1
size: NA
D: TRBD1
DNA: TGTGCCAGCAGTGCATCAGGGGGCCCCTACAATGAGCAGTTCTTC
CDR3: CASSASGGPYNEQFF

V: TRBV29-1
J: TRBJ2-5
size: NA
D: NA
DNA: TGCAGCATTGCGGCCGAAAAGGACCGATTAATGAAGGAGATCCAGTACTTC
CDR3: CSIAAEKDRLMKEIQYF

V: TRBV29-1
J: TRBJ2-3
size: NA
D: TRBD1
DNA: TGTAGCGCCCACCCCAGGGGGCGCGTAGATTCGCAGTATTTT
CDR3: CSAHPRGRVDSQYF

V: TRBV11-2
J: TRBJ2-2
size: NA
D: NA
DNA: TGTGCCAGCAGCCCCGGGGTCGTGGAGTTGTATTTT
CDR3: CASSPGVVELYF

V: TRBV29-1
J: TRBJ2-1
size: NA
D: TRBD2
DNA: TGTAGCGATTGGACTAGCGGGAGGTCGGGGAATGAGCAGTTCTTC
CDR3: CSDWTSGRSGNEQFF

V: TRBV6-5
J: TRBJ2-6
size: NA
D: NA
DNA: TGTGCCAGCAGTTACCGAACACGGGCCCGGTACTCTGTGGCCAACGTCCTAACTTTC
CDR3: CASSYRTRARYSVANVLTF

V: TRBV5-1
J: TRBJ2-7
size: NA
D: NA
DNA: TGCGCCAGCAGCTTGAGGGGGGGTCTCGGACAGTACTTC
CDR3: CASSLRGGLGQYF

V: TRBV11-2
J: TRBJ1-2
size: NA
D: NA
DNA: TGTGCCAGCAGATCAATGTGGGAGAGACGCAATAACTATGGCTACACCTTC
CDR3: CASRSMWERRNNYGYTF

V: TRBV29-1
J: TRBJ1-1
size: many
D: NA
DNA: TGCAGCGTTGAAGAAGGGGCAGGGCGCACTGAAGCTTTCTTT
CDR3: CSVEEGAGRTEAFF

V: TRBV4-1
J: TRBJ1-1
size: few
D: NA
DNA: TGCGCCATCAGCCTTTCATCAGTTATGTCGAGCACTGAAGCTTTCTTT
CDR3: CAISLSSVMSSTEAFF

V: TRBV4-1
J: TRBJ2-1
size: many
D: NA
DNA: TGCGCCAGCAGCCAACTCCCTGGGAGAAATGAGCAGTTCTTC
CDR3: CASSQLPGRNEQFF

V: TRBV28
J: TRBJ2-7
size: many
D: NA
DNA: TGTGCCAGCCAGAAACAGGGTTCAGTCTACGAGCAGTACTTC
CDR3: CASQKQGSVYEQYF

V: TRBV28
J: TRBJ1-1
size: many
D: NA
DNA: TGTGCCAGCAGTTTTAGGGAAACACGACCCATGAACACTGAAGCTTTCTTT
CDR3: CASSFRETRPMNTEAFF

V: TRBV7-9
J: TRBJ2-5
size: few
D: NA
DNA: TGTGCCAGCAGTCGTCTCGGGGGCGCGTCGGAGACCCAGTACTTC
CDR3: CASSRLGGASETQYF

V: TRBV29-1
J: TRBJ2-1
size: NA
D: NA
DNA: TGCAGCGTCGGAGCAGGGGTGAATGAGCAGTTCTTC
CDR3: CSVGAGVNEQFF

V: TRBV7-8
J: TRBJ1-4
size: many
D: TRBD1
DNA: TGTGCCAGCAGCCCGACAGGGTTAAATGAAAAACTGTTTTTT
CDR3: CASSPTGLNEKLFF

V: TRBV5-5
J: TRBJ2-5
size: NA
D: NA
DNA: TGTGCTAGCAGCTTGGCTACTAACGGGGAGACCCAGTACTTC
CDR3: CASSLATNGETQYF

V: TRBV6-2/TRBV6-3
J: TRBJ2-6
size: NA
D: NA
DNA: TGTGCCAGCAGCCCTTTCGGTTCTGGGGCCAACGTCCTGACTTTC
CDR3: CASSPFGSGANVLTF

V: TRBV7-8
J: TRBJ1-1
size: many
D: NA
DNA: TGTGCCAGCAGCCAGAAGAGGTACGGAGGGAACACTGAAGCTTTCTTT
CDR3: CASSQKRYGGNTEAFF

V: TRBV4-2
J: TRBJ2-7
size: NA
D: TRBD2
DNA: TGTGCCAGCAGCCAAGATACGACTAGCGTGGTCCTGAGGGAGCAGCACTTC
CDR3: CASSQDTTSVVLREQHF

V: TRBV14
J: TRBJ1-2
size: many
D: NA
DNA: TGTGCCAGCAGCCCGGACAGCCTAAACTATGGCTACACCTTC
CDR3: CASSPDSLNYGYTF

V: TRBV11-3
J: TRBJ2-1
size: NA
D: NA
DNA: TGTGCCAGCAGCTCCAGGGGGGCGCGGACCATGGCCAATGAGCAGTTCTTC
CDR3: CASSSRGARTMANEQFF

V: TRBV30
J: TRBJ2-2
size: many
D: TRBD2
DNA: TGTGCCTGGAGTGCACGGACTAGCGGGACTCTGAACACCGGGGAGCTGTTTTTT
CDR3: CAWSARTSGTLNTGELFF

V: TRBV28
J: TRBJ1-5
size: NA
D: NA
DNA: TGTGCCAGCGCCTGGCAATACAGCAATCAGCCCCAGCATTTT
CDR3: CASAWQYSNQPQHF

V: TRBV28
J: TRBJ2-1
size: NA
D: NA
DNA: TGTGCCAGCAGTTTACTGTGTACCTACAATGAGCAGTTCTTC
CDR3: CASSLLCTYNEQFF

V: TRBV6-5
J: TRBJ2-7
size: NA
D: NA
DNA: TGTGCAAGCACCGTACTCCGCTTCGACAGGACAGCGACCCCCTACGAGCAGTACTTC
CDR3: CASTVLRFDRTATPYEQYF

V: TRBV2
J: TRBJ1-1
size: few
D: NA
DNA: TGTGCCAGCATCCAAGGGTCAAACACTGAAGCTTTCTTT
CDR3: CASIQGSNTEAFF

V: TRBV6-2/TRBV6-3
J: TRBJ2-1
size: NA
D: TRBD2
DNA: TGTACCATCAGTCCAAGGACTAGCGGGTACAATGAGCAGTTCTTC
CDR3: CTISPRTSGYNEQFF

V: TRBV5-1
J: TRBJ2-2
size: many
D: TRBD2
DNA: TGCGCCAGCAGCTTGCTTCTAGCGGAGAGGGACACCGGGGAGCTGTTTTTT
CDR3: CASSLLLAERDTGELFF

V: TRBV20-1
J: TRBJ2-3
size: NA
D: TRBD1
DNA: TGCAGTGCTCCGGACAGGGGGAGCACAGATACGCAGTATTTT
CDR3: CSAPDRGSTDTQYF

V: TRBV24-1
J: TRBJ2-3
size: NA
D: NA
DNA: TGTGCCACCAGTGATTTGGAGAGCGACACAGATACGCAGTATTTT
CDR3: CATSDLESDTDTQYF

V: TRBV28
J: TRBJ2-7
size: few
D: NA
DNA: TGTGCCAGCAGTTTATGGGGGGCGGAGGGGTCCTACGAGCAGTACTTC
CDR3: CASSLWGAEGSYEQYF

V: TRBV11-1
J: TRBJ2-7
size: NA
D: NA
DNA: TGTGCCAGCAACCCTCGGAGAGCAGGACTGCGCGAGCAGTACTTC
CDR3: CASNPRRAGLREQYF

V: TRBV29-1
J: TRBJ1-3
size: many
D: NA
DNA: TGCAGCGTTGAAATGGACTTTGGAAACACCATATATTTT
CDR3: CSVEMDFGNTIYF

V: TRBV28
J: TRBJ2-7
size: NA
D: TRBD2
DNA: TGTGCCAGCAGTCCCCGAGGCGGGGGAACTCCCTACGAGCAGTACTTC
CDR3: CASSPRGGGTPYEQYF